This T cell receptor (beta chain) was documented in a study of blood T cell repertoires in COVID-19. This clone was observed a handful of times. The table came from immunoSEQ multiplex PCR; TCRdb's copy has only in-frame clones and leaves some out. The sample has a few hundred thousand clones, 80% to 90% seen once; the top ten hold less than 5%. The CDR3 consists of 14 residues. Trimming stripped 5 bases from V and 3 bases from J, with 13 bases between. Germline V gives CDR1 SGHTA, CDR2 FQGTGA. Sample: peripheral blood. The TCR originated in a woman aged 40 to 50 who had recovered from COVID-19. The V and J genes are TRBV7-3 and TRBJ1-1, with D possibly TRBD1 on 5 matching bases. CDR3 protein: CASSPQGGDTEAFF. In DNA form, the CDR3 reads TGTGCCAGCAGCCCCCAGGGTGGGGACACTGAAGCTTTCTTT. Looking up the rest from reference TRBV7-3 and TRBJ1-1 gives the full variable domain: GAGVSQTPSNKVTEKGKYVELRCDPISGHTALYWYRQSLGQGPEFLIYFQGTGAADDSGLPNDRFFAVRPEGSVSTLKIQRTERGDSAVYLCASSPQGGDTEAFFGQGTRLTVV.